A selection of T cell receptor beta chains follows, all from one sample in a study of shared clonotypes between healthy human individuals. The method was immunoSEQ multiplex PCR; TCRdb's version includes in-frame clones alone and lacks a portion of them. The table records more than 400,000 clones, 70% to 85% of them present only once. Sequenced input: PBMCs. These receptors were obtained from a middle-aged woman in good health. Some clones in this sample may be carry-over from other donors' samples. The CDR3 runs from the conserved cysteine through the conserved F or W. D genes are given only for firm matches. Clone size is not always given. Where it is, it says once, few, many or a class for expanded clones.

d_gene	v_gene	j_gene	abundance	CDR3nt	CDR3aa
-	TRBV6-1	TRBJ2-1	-	TGTGCCAGCAGTGAACAGGGTTACAATGAGCAGTTCTTC	CASSEQGYNEQFF
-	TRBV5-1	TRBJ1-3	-	TGCGCCAGCAGGTCCCCCGGGGCAGGCACTGGAAACACCATATATTTT	CASRSPGAGTGNTIYF
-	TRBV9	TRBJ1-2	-	TGTGCCAGCAGCGTAGGGGGGACGGCTGTTGGCTACACCTTC	CASSVGGTAVGYTF
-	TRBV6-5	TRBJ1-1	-	TGTGCCAGCATGCGGGGGGGGCTAACCACTGAAGCTTTCTTT	CASMRGGLTTEAFF
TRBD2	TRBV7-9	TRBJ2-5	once	TGTGCCAGCAGCTTAGGTTCTAGCGGGCCCCAGTACTTC	CASSLGSSGPQYF
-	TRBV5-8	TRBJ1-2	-	TGTGCCAGCAGCTTGGAAGGGCGGATCGGCTACACCTTC	CASSLEGRIGYTF
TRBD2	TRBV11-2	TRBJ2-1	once	TGTGCCAGCAGCCTATGGACTAGCGCCCAATACAATGAGCAGTTCTTC	CASSLWTSAQYNEQFF
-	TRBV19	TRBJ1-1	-	TGTGCCAGTGTTGGGTCGGCGACAGGCCCCAAGAACACTGAAGCTTTCTTT	CASVGSATGPKNTEAFF
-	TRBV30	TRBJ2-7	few	TGTGCCTGGAGTGTACTTGGCTACGAGCAGTACTTC	CAWSVLGYEQYF
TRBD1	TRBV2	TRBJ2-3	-	TGTGCCACCCGACAGGGGTCGGCAGATACGCAGTATTTT	CATRQGSADTQYF
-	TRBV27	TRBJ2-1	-	TGTGCCAGCAGCCAAGGGTCTGTGGGAGGCCCCTACAATGAGCAGTTCTTC	CASSQGSVGGPYNEQFF
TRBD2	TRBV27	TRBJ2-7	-	TGTGCCAGCAGTTTATCGGGAGGGAGGGTACGCGAGCAGTACTTC	CASSLSGGRVREQYF
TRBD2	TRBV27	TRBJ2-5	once	TGTGCCAGCAGTTTAGTAGCGGGAATGACTGAGACCCAGTACTTC	CASSLVAGMTETQYF
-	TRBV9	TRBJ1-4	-	TGTGCCAGCAGCGTGGGGGCCGCGGGCAACAGAAATGAAAAACTGTTTTTT	CASSVGAAGNRNEKLFF
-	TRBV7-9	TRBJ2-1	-	TGTGCCAGCAGCTTGGGTATATTTAATGAGCAGTTCTTC	CASSLGIFNEQFF
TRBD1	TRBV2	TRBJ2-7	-	TGTGCCAGCAGCTTGGGACAGTTCTCCTACGAGCAGTACTTC	CASSLGQFSYEQYF
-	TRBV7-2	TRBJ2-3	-	TGTGCCAGCAGCTTAGGGCCGGGCTCAGATACGCAGTATTTT	CASSLGPGSDTQYF
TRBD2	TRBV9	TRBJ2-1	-	TGTGCCAGCAGCGTAGGGCTAGCGGGAGAGGGGGTTTTCAATGAGCAGTTCTTC	CASSVGLAGEGVFNEQFF
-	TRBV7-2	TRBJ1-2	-	TGTGCCAGCAGCCAAGATCTAGGGGCGGGGGACTATGGCTACACCTTC	CASSQDLGAGDYGYTF
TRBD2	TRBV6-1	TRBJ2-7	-	TGTGCCAGCAGTGTCCAGGCGGGAGTGGAAGTCGAGCAGTACTTC	CASSVQAGVEVEQYF
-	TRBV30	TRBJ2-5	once	TGTGCCTGGAATGGACAGAGGGAGACCCAGTACTTC	CAWNGQRETQYF
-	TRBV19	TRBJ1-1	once	TGTGCCAGTAGTAGAGGCGCCACAGGGAACACTGAAGCTTTCTTT	CASSRGATGNTEAFF
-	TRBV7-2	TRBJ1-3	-	TGTGCCAGCAGCTCCGGACAGATACAGGACACCATATATTTT	CASSSGQIQDTIYF
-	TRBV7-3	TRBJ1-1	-	TGTGCCAGCAGCTACCGGGTGAACACTGAAGCTTTCTTT	CASSYRVNTEAFF
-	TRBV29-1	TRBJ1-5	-	TGCAGCGCTCAGGGTCTATCAAATCAGCCCCAGCATTTT	CSAQGLSNQPQHF
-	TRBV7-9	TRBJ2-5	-	TGTGCCAGCAGCTTAGCGGGAGAGCAAGAGACCCAGTACTTC	CASSLAGEQETQYF
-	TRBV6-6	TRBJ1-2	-	TGTGCCAGTGCTACGGGCGTTGGGGGCTACACCTTC	CASATGVGGYTF
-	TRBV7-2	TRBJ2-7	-	TGTGCCAGCAGCTTAGATGGAGGGGAGCAGTACTTC	CASSLDGGEQYF
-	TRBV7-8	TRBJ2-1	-	TGTGCCAGCAGCGAAGACAAGGGTTCCTACAATGAGCAGTTCTTC	CASSEDKGSYNEQFF
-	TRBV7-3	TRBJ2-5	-	TGTGCCAGCAGCACGGGACTCGCCTCTAAGACCCAGTACTTC	CASSTGLASKTQYF
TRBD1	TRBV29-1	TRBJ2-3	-	TGCAGCGTTGAGTGGACAGGCGCAGATACGCAGTATTTT	CSVEWTGADTQYF
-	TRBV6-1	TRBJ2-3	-	TGTGCCAGCAACGAGCCAGATACGCAGTATTTT	CASNEPDTQYF
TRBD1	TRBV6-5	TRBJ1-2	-	TGTGCCAGCAGTTCTTGGACAGGGGACGGTTTATATGGCTACACCTTC	CASSSWTGDGLYGYTF
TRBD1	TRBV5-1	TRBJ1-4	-	TGCGCCAGCAGCTGGGGGACAGTCACAACTAATGAAAAACTGTTTTTT	CASSWGTVTTNEKLFF
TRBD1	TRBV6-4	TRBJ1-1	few	TGTGCCAGCAGGAGGGACAGCATGAACACTGAAGCTTTCTTT	CASRRDSMNTEAFF
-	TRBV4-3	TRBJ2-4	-	TGCGCCAGCAGCCGAATACAGGGATCCAAAAACATTCAGTACTTC	CASSRIQGSKNIQYF
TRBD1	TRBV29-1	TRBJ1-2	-	TGCGGCTCCAGGACAGGGGGTGGCTATGGCTACACCTTC	CGSRTGGGYGYTF
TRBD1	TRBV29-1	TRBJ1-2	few	TGCAGCGTCGGGACAGGGGGGGTGTATGGCTACACCTTC	CSVGTGGVYGYTF
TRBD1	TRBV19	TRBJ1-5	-	TGTGCCAGTAGCCCGGGACAGGGAGGTTACCAGCCCCAGCATTTT	CASSPGQGGYQPQHF
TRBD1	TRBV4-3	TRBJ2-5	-	TGCGCCAGCAGCCCCCAGACAGGGGGCCAAGAGACCCAGTACTTC	CASSPQTGGQETQYF
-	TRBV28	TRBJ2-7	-	TGTGCCAGCAGTTTAGGGGGCGGGATGTCATACGGGCAGTACTTC	CASSLGGGMSYGQYF
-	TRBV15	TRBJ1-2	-	TGTGCCACCAGCCCGGGAACCCACTATGGCTACACCTTC	CATSPGTHYGYTF
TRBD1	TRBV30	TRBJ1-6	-	TGTGCCTGGCGGACAGGGTTTAATTCACCCCTCCACTTT	CAWRTGFNSPLHF
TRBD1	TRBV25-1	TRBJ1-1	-	TGTGCCACCATGGGACAGGGCATCACTGAAGCTTTCTTT	CATMGQGITEAFF
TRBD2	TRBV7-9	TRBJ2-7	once	TGTGCCAGCAGCTGGGGGGGCTACGAGCAGTACTTC	CASSWGGYEQYF